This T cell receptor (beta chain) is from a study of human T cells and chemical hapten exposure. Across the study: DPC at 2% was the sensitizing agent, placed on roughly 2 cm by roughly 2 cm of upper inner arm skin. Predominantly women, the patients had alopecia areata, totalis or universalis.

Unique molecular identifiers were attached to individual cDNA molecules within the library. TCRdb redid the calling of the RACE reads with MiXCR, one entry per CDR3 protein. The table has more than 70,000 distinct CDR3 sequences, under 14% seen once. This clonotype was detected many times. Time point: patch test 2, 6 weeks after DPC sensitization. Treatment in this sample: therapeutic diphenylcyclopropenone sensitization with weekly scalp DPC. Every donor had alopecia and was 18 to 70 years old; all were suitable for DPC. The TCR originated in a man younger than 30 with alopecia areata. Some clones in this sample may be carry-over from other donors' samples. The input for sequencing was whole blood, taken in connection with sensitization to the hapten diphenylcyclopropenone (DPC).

CDR3: CASSMITTDTQYF. The CDR3 DNA reads as TGTGCCAGCAGCATGATTACCACAGATACGCAGTATTTT. This chain joins TRBV7-2 and TRBJ2-3, with D unclear. CDR1 and CDR2 (germline): SGHTA, FQGNSA. CDR3 size: 13 residues. The V end lost 5 bases, the J end lost 2 bases, and 8 bases lay between the germline ends.